These 3 T cell receptor beta chains were all obtained from the same sample, sequenced in a study of cytomegalovirus exposure and HLA in healthy donors. The primer mix had 60 Vbeta and 13 Jbeta primers. Here immunoSEQ multiplex PCR was the method, and the copy in TCRdb shows in-frame clones only, minus some. The profile shows about 120,000 clones, about 86% of them singletons. The sequencing sample was made of PBMCs. These receptors came from a middle-aged woman in good health and CMV-seronegative.

The rearrangement links TRBV5-6 to TRBJ1-1; D is ambiguous. Trimming removed 1 base from V and 1 base from J, with 8 bases in between. This CDR3 has 14 amino acids. Germline loops: CDR1 SGHDT, CDR2 YYEEEE. In DNA, the CDR3 is TGTGCCAGCAGCTTGTCACAGAAGAACACTGAAGCTTTCTTT. Its protein product is CASSLSQKNTEAFF.

V and J are TRBV7-9 and TRBJ2-7, with 8 bases identical to TRBD2. This CDR3 spans 13 amino acids. V lost 7 bases to trimming and J lost 6 bases; unmatched junction nucleotides: 8. CDR1 and CDR2 from the germline V gene are SEHNR and FQNEAQ (reference sequence). CDR3 nucleotides: TGTGCCAGCATGCCCTCCGGGGGGGGCGAGCAGTACTTC. Amino acid sequence: CASMPSGGGEQYF.

V and J are TRBV25-1 and TRBJ1-3, with a possible D match to TRBD1 (6 bases). Germline CDR1 is MGHDK and CDR2 is SYGVNS. The CDR3 spans 15 residues. V was shortened by 6 bases and J by 4 bases, with 16 bases between the two germline ends. The CDR3 loop reads CASSPVGAPGNTIYF. DNA of the CDR3: TGTGCCAGCAGCCCTGTGGGGGCTCCGGGAAACACCATATATTTT.